This TCR beta chain was captured by sequencing in a study of identical twins' blood T cells. Authors' processing steps: Each donor had about 90,000 to nearly 500,000 clonotypes. TCRdb used MiXCR to reprocess the 5' RACE reads, holding one entry per CDR3 protein. Here the V and J calls rest on TCRdb's processing, not on the authors' analysis. This table has 350,000 to 450,000 distinct CDR3 sequences, about 28% appearing once. Findings and limits, study-wide: Abundant TCRbeta CDR3s overlapped more between twins than with unrelated donors.

This clonotype was seen repeatedly, ten times or more. Its matching antigen is unknown. The ends lost 0 bases at V and 4 bases at J; junction bases unmatched: 0. From germline, CDR1 is MNHEY and CDR2 SVGAGI. CDR3 length: 14 amino acids. The V call is TRBV6-5, the J call TRBJ1-3; the match to TRBD1 covers 7 bases. Sequenced input: PBMCs. The sequence was collected from a woman between 18 and 55 years old in good health. The CDR3 region is CASSYSTGGNTIYF. CDR3 bases: TGTGCCAGCAGTTACTCGACAGGGGGAAACACCATATATTTT.